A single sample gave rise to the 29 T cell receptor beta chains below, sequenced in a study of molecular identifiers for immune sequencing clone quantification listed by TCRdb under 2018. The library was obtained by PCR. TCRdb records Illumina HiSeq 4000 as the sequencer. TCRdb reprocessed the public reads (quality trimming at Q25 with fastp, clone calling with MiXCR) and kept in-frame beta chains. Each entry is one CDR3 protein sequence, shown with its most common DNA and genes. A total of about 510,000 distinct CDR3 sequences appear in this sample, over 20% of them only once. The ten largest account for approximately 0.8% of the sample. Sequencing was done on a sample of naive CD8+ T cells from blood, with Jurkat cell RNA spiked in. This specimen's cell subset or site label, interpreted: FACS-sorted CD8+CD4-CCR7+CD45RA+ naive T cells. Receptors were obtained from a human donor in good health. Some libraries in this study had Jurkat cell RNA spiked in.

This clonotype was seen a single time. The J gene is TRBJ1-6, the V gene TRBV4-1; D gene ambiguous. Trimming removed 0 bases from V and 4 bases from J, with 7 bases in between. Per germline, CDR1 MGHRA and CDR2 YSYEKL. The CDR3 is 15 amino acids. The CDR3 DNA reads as TGCGCCAGCAGCCAAGAACACGGTTATAATTCACCCCTCCACTTT. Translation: CASSQEHGYNSPLHF.

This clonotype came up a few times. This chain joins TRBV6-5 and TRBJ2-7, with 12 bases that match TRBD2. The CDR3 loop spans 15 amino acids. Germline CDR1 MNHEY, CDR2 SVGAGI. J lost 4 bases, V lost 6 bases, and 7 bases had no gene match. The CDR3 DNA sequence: TGTGCCAGCAGCGCACTAGCGGGGGGCGTATACGAGCAGTACTTC. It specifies CASSALAGGVYEQYF.

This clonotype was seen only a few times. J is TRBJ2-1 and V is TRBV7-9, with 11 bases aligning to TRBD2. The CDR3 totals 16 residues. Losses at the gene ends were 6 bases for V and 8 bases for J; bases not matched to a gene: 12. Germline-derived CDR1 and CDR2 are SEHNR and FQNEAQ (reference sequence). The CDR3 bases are TGTGCCAGCAGAAAATTAGCGGGAGGGCCTAAGGATGAGCAGTTCTTC. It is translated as CASRKLAGGPKDEQFF.

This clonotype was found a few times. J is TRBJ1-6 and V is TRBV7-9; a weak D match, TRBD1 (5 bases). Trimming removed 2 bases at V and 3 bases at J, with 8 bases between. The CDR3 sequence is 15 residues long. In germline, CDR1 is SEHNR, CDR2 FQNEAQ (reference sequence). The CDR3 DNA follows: TGTGCCAGCAGCTTACTGGACAACTATAATTCACCCCTCCACTTT. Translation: CASSLLDNYNSPLHF.

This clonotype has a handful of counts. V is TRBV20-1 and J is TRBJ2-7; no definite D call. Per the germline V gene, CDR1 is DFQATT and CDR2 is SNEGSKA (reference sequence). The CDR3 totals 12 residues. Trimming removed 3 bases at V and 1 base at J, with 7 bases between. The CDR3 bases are TGCAGTGCTAGCGCCGTTTCCTACGAGCAGTACTTC. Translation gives CSASAVSYEQYF.

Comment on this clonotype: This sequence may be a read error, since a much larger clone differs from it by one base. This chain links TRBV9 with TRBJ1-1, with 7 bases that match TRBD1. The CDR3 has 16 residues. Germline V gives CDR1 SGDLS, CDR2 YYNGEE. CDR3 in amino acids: CAGSGGGGAGMTEAFF. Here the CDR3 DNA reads TGTGCCGGCAGCGGGGGAGGGGGCGCGGGTATGACTGAAGCTTTCTTT.

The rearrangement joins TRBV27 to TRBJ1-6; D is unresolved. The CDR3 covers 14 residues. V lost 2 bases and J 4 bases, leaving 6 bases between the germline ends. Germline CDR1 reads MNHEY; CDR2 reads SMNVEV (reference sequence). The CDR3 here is CASSLKLYNSPLHF. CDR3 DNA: TGTGCCAGCAGTTTAAAGCTTTATAATTCACCCCTCCACTTT.

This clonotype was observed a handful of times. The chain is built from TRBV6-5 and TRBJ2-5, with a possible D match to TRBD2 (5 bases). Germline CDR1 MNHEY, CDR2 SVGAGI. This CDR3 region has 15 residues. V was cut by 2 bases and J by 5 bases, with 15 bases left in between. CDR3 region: CASSYPPGVPETQYF. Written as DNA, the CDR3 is TGTGCCAGCAGTTACCCCCCCGGGGTTCCGGAGACCCAGTACTTC.

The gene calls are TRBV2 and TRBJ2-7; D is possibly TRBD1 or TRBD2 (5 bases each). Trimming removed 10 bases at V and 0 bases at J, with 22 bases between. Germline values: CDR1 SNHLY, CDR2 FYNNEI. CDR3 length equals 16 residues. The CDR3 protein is CAIRDRPGPSSYEQYF. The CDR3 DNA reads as TGTGCCATCAGGGACCGACCGGGACCAAGCTCCTACGAGCAGTACTTC.

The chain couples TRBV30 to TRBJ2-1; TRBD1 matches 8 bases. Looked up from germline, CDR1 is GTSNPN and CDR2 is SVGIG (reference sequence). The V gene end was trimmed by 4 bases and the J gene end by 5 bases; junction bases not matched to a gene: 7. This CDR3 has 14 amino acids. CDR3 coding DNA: TGTGCCTGGACAACAGGGGGGCCCCACAATGAGCAGTTCTTC. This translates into CAWTTGGPHNEQFF.

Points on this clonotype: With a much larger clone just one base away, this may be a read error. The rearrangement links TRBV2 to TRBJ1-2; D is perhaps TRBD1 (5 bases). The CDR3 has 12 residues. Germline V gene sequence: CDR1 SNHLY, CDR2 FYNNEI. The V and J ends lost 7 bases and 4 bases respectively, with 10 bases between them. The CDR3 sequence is CASNAGIYGYTF. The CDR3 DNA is TGTGCCAGCAATGCAGGGATCTATGGCTACACCTTC. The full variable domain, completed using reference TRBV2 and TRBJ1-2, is EPEVTQTPSHQVTQMGQEVILRCVPISNHLYFYWYRQILGQKVEFLVSFYNNEISEKSEIFDDQFSVERPDGSNFTLKIRSTKLEDSAMYFCASNAGIYGYTFGSGTRLTVV.

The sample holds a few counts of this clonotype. CDR3 sequence (DNA): TGTGCCAGCAGCTTAGGGGGGACTAGCGGGAGACGTACGCAGTATTTT. Translating it yields CASSLGGTSGRRTQYF. The J gene is TRBJ2-3, the V gene TRBV13; 14 bases fit TRBD2. Losses at the gene ends were 0 bases for V and 8 bases for J; bases not matched to a gene: 4. This CDR3 has 16 residues. Germline V CDR1 and CDR2: PRHDT, FYEKMQ (reference sequence).

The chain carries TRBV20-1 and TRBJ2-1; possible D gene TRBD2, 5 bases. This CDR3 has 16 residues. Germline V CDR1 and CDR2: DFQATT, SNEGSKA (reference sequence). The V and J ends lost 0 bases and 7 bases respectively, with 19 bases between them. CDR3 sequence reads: CSARDPLAPPGNEQFF. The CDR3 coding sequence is TGCAGTGCTAGAGATCCCCTAGCACCCCCGGGGAATGAGCAGTTCTTC.

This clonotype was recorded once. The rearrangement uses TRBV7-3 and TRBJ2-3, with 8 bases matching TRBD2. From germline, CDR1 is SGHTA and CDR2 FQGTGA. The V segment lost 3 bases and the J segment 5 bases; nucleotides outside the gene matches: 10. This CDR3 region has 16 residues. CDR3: CASSFGIAGTVDTQYF. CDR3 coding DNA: TGTGCCAGCAGCTTTGGGATAGCGGGAACTGTAGATACGCAGTATTTT.

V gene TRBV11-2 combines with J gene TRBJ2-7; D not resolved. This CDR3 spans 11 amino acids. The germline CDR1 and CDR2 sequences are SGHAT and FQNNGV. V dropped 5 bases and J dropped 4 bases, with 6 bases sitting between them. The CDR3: CASSEMYEQYF. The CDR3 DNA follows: TGTGCCAGCAGCGAGATGTACGAGCAGTACTTC.

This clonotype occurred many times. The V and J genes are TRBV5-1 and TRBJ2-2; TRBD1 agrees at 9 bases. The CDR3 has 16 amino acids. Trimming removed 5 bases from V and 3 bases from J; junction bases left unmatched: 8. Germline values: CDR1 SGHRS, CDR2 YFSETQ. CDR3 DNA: TGCGCCAGCAGATCACCTGGGACAGGGTACACCGGGGAGCTGTTTTTT. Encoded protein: CASRSPGTGYTGELFF.

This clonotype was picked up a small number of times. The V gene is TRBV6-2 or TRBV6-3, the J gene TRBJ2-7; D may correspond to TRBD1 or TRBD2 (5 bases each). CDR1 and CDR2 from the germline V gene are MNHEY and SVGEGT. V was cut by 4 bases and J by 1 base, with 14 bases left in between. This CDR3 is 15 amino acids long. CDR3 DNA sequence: TGTGCCAGCAGTTCTTCCCTGGGGGTATCCTACGAGCAGTACTTC. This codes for CASSSSLGVSYEQYF.

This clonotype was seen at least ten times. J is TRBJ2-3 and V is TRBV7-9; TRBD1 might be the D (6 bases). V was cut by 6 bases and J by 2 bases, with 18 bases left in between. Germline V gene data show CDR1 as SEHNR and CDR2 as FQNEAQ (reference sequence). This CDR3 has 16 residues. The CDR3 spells CASSYPTGSITDTQYF. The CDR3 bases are TGTGCCAGCAGTTACCCGACAGGTTCGATCACAGATACGCAGTATTTT.

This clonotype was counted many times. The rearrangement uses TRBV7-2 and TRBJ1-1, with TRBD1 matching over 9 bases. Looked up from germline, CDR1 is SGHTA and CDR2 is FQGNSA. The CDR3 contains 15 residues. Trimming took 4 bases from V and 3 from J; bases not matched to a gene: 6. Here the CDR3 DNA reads TGTGCCAGCAGCTCCCTACAGGGGGCGTACACTGAAGCTTTCTTT. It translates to CASSSLQGAYTEAFF.

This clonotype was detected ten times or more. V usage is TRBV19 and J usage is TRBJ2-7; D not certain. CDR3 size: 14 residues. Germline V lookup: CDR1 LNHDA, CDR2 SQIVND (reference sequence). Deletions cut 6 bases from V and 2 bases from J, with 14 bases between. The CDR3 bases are TGTGCCAGTAGCGCCCCCTTAACCCCCTACGAGCAGTACTTC. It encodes CASSAPLTPYEQYF.

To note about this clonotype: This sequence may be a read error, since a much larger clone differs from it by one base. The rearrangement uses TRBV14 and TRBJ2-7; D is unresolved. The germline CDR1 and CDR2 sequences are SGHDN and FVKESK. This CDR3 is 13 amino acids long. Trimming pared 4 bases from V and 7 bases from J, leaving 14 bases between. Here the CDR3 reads CASSRTGLVEQYF. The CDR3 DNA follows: TGTGCCAGCAGCCGCACGGGCCTCGTAGAGCAGTACTTC.

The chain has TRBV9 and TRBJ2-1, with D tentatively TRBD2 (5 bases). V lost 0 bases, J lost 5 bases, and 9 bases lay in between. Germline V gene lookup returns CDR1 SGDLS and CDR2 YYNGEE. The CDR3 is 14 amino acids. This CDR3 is CASSVGGSNNEQFF. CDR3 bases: TGTGCCAGCAGCGTAGGAGGGTCCAACAATGAGCAGTTCTTC.

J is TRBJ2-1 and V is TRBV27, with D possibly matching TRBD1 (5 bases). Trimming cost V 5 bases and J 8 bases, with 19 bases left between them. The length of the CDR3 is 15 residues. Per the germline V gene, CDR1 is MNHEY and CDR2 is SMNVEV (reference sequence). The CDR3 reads CASSPRVALIHEQFF. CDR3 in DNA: TGTGCCAGCAGTCCCAGGGTAGCTTTAATCCATGAGCAGTTCTTC.

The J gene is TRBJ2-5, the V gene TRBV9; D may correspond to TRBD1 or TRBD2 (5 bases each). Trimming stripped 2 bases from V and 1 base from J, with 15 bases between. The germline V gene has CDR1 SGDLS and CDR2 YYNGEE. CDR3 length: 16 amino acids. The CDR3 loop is CASSVPYGGVQETQYF. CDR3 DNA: TGTGCCAGCAGCGTCCCCTATGGGGGAGTCCAAGAGACCCAGTACTTC.

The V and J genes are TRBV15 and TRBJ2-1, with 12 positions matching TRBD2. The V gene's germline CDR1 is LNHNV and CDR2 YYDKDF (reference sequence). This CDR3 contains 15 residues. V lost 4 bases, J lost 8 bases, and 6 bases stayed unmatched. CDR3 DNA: TGTGCCACCAGCACCCTAGCGGGAGGGGGAGATGAGCAGTTCTTC. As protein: CATSTLAGGGDEQFF.

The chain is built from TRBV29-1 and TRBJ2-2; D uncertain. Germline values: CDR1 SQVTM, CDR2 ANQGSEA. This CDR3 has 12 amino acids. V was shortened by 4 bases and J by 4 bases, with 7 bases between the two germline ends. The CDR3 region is CSVVQSTGELFF. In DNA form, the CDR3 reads TGCAGCGTTGTCCAGAGCACCGGGGAGCTGTTTTTT.

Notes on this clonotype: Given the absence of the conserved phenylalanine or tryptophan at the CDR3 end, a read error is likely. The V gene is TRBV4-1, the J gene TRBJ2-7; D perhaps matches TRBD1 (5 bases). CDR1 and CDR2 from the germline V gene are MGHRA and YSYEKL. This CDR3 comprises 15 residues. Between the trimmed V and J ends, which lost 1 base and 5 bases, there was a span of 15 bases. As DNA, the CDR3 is TGCGCCAGCAGCCAAGCGGAAGGGGTTCGGGACGAGCAGTACCTC. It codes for CASSQAEGVRDEQYL.

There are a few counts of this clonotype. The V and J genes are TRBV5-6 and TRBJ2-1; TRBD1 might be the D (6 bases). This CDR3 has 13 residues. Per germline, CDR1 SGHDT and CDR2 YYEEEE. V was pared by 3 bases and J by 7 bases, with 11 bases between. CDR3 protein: CASSSEGGNEQFF. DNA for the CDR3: TGTGCCAGCAGCTCCGAAGGGGGTAATGAGCAGTTCTTC.

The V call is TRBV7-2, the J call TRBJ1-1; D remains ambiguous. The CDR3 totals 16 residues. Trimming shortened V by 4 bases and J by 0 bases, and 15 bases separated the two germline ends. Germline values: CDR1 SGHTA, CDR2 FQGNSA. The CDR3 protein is CASSSGFTAVNTEAFF. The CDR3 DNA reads TGTGCCAGCAGCTCGGGGTTCACGGCCGTGAACACTGAAGCTTTCTTT.